This paragraph covers one TCR beta chain sequence. Its antigen is as yet unknown. The data were obtained in a study of T cell repertoires in cytomegalovirus infection. About the study: Indicated by public TCR beta signatures were CMV infection and matching HLA type.

The CDR3 is 12 residues long. V was pared by 3 bases and J by 6 bases, with 8 bases between. The germline CDR1 and CDR2 sequences are SGDLS and YYNGEE. One entry per CDR3 protein results from TCRdb running MiXCR on the reads. This sample carries roughly 640,000 distinct CDR3 sequences, roughly 26% of them seen once, and the ten largest clones take around 7.6%. Overall study results and limits: Clonotypes of TCR beta that were HLA-C-restricted and CMV-specific dominated the ex vivo response. Totalled public TCR beta family frequency picked out people who carried CMV plus the relevant HLA.

This chain joins TRBV9 and TRBJ2-3, with a weak D call TRBD2 (5 bases). The sequence derives from a human donor in good health (CMV status not recorded). Some clones in this sample may be carry-over from other donors' samples. The sample was CD8+ T cells from PBMCs. The CDR3 bases are TGTGCCAGCAGCGGAAGGGAGGATACGCAGTATTTT. It encodes CASSGREDTQYF.